Presented here are 9 T cell receptor beta chains from one specimen sequenced in a study of shared clonotypes between healthy human individuals. The assay was immunoSEQ multiplex PCR, and TCRdb's table has in-frame clones only and misses some. The repertoire holds approximately 500,000 clones, with 90% to 96% as singletons. The sequenced sample was naive CD4+ T cells sorted from blood. Subset defined: CD45RA+ positively selected. These receptors were obtained from a young woman in good health.

The CDR3 here is CAWSLYTGVLTDTQYF. CDR3 nucleotide sequence: TGTGCCTGGAGTCTCTACACAGGTGTACTCACAGATACGCAGTATTTT. This sequence joins TRBV30 and TRBJ2-3, with TRBD1 as a possible D gene (5 bases). Trimming stripped 2 bases from V and 2 bases from J, with 17 bases between. CDR1 GTSNPN and CDR2 SVGIG come from the germline V gene (reference sequence). This CDR3 is built from 16 residues.

The chain uses TRBV5-1 and TRBJ1-5; the match to TRBD1 covers 8 bases. V shed 4 bases and J 5 bases; nucleotides not matched to a gene: 5. Looked up from germline, CDR1 is SGHRS and CDR2 is YFSETQ. This CDR3 region has 14 residues. This chain's CDR3 is CASSPMDRDQPQHF. In DNA, the CDR3 is TGCGCCAGCAGCCCGATGGACAGGGATCAGCCCCAGCATTTT.

The chain couples TRBV5-1 to TRBJ2-5; the D gene could be TRBD1 or TRBD2 (6 bases each). Trimming cost V 7 bases and J 1 base, with 17 bases left between them. CDR3 length: 15 amino acids. Germline values: CDR1 SGHRS, CDR2 YFSETQ. Written as DNA, the CDR3 is TGCGCCAGCTCGTCCCGCGGGACAATCCAAGAGACCCAGTACTTC. Protein product: CASSSRGTIQETQYF.

The V and J genes are TRBV28 and TRBJ1-1; D might be TRBD1 (6 bases). The ends were cut back, 5 bases at V and 1 base at J, with 14 bases in the middle. CDR3 length equals 15 residues. Germline CDR1 reads MDHEN; CDR2 reads SYDVKM. CDR3 protein: CASSPWGGPNTEAFF. The CDR3 DNA reads as TGTGCCAGCAGTCCCTGGGGGGGGCCGAACACTGAAGCTTTCTTT.

The chain joins TRBV19 to TRBJ1-1; TRBD1 might be the D (6 bases). V was cut by 6 bases and J by 5 bases, with 16 bases left in between. The CDR3 is made up of 14 amino acids. Germline CDR1 LNHDA, CDR2 SQIVND (reference sequence). The CDR3 region is CASRAEGGKTEAFF. DNA for the CDR3: TGTGCCAGTAGGGCCGAGGGGGGCAAGACTGAAGCTTTCTTT. The variable domain in full, completed from reference TRBV19 and TRBJ1-1, reads DGGITQSPKYLFRKEGQNVTLSCEQNLNHDAMYWYRQDPGQGLRLIYYSQIVNDFQKGDIAEGYSVSREKKESFPLTVTSAQKNPTAFYLCASRAEGGKTEAFFGQGTRLTVV.

V is TRBV6-1 and J is TRBJ2-2; D remains unclear. With 5 bases removed from V and 1 base from J, the gap between germline ends came to 8 bases. CDR1 and CDR2 (germline): MNHNS, SASEGT. CDR3 length: 14 amino acids. CDR3 DNA: TGTGCCAGCAGTTGGACGGAGAACACCGGGGAGCTGTTTTTT. Translation gives CASSWTENTGELFF.

The genes are TRBV14 and TRBJ2-1; no definite D call. The germline CDR1 and CDR2 sequences are SGHDN and FVKESK. The CDR3 length is 14 residues. V dropped 1 base and J dropped 3 bases, with 7 bases sitting between them. CDR3 amino acids: CASSQGSNYNEQFF. The CDR3 DNA sequence: TGTGCCAGCAGCCAAGGATCTAACTACAATGAGCAGTTCTTC.

The rearrangement uses TRBV10-1 and TRBJ2-3; TRBD2 matches at 10 bases. Germline assignment: CDR1 WNHNN and CDR2 SYGVQD (reference sequence). The length of the CDR3 is 15 residues. Germline trimming cut 5 bases from V and 3 bases from J; bases unmatched to any gene: 5. The chain's CDR3 is CASSRGTSVTDTQYF. CDR3 DNA: TGCGCCAGCAGTAGAGGGACTAGCGTGACAGATACGCAGTATTTT.

The J gene is TRBJ2-1, the V gene TRBV5-1; 14 bases match TRBD2. The germline V gene encodes CDR1 SGHRS and CDR2 YFSETQ. Unmatched junction bases numbered 5, after V lost 0 bases and J lost 0 bases. There are 19 residues in the CDR3. The CDR3 sequence is CASSLGLAGGPSSYNEQFF. In DNA form, the CDR3 reads TGCGCCAGCAGCTTGGGACTAGCGGGAGGGCCGAGCTCCTACAATGAGCAGTTCTTC.